This T cell receptor beta chain comes out of a study of CXCR3-negative and CXCR3-positive naive CD8 T cells. Study summary: The study obtained 130 million to 150 million TRB reads, about 1.5 +/- 0.3 million per library. Study-level points and caveats: Similarly elevated diversity marked both naive subsets, with memory CD8+ cells showing far lower diversity. Naive cells used TRBV-TRBJ genes in much the same way whether CXCR3-negative or CXCR3-positive; memory cells did not.

The CDR3 is 15 residues long. CDR1 is LNHNV and CDR2 is YYDKDF in the germline V gene (reference sequence). For this clonotype: What it binds is not known.

Researchers prepared the TRB cDNA libraries using 5' RACE with UMI labels. TCRdb re-analyzed the 5' RACE reads; it lists each CDR3 protein once, without DNA. This listing includes about 38,000 distinct CDR3 sequences. Triplicate roughly 300,000-cell sorts were made of each CD8+ T cell subset. The sample taken for sequencing was memory CD8+ T cells from blood. This receptor was identified in a human donor in good health. Some clones in this sample may be carry-over from other donors' samples. This chain connects TRBV15 to TRBJ1-1; with no DNA, the TCRdb D assignment of TRBD1 cannot be verified. CDR3 sequence reads: CATSRERGRNTEAFF.